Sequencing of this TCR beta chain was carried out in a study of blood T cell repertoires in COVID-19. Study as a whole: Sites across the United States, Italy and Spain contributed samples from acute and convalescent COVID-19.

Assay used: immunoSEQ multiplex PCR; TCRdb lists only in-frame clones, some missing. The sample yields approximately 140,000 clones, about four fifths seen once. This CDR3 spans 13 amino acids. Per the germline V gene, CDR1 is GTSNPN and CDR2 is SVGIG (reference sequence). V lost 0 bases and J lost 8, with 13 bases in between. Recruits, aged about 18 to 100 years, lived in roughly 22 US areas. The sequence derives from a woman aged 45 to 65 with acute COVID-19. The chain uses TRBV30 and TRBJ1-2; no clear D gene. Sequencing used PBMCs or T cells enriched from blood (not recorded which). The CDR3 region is CAWSVLRERGYTF. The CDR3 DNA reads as TGTGCCTGGAGTGTACTTAGGGAGCGAGGCTACACCTTC.